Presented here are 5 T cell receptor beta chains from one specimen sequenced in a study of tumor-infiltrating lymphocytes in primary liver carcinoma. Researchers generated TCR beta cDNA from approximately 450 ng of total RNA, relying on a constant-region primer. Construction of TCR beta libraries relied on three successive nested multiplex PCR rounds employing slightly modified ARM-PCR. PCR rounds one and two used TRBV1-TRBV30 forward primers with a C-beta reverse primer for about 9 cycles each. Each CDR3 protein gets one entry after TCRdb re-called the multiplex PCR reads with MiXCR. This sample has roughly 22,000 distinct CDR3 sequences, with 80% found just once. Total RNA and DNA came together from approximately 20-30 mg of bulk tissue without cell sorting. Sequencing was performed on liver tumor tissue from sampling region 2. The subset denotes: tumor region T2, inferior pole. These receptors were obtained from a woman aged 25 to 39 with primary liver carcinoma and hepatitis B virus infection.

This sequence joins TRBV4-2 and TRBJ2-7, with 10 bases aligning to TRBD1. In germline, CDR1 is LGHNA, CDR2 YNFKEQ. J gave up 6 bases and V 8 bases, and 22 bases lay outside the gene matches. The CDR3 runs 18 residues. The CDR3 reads CASCLERLGQGGPREQYF. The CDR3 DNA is TGTGCCAGCTGCCTGGAACGCCTAGGACAGGGGGGACCGCGCGAGCAGTACTTC.

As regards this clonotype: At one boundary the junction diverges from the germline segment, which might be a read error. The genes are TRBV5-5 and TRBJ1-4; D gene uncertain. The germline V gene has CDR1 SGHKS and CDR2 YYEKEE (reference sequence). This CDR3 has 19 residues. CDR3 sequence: CASNLMLGGRVATNEKLFF. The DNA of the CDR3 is TGTGCCAGCAACTTGATGTTAGGCGGACGGGTTGCAACCAATGAAAAACTGTTTTTT.

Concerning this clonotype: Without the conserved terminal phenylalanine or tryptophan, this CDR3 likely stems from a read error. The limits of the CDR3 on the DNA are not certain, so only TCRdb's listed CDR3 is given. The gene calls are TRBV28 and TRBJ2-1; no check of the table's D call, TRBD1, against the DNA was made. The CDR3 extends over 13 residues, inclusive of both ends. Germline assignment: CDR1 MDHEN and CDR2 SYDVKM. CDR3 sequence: CASSSLSYNEQLY.

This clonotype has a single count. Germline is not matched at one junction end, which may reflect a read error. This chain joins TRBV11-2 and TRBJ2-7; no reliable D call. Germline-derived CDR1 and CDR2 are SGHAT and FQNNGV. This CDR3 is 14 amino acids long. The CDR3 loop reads CASSLSDGAYEQYF. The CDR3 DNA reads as TGTGCTAGCAGCTTAAGCGACGGAGCCTACGAGCAATACTTC.

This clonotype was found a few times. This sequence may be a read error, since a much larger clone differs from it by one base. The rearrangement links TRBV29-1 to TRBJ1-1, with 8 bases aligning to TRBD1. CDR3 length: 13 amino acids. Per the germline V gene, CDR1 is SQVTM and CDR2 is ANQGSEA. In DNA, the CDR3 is TGCTGCGTTGACGGTCAGGGGGCCACTGAAGCTTTCTTT. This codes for CCVDGQGATEAFF.